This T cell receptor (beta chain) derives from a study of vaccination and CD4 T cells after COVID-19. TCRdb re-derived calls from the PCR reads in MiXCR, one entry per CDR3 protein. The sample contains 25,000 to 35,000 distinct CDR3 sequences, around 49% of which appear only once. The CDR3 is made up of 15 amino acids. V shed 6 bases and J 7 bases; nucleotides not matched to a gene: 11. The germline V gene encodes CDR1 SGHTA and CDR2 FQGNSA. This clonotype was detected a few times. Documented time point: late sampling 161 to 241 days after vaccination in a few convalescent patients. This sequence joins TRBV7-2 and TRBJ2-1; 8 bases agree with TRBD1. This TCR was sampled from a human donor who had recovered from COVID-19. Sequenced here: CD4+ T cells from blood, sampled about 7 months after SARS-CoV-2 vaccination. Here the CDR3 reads CASRVTGGGGNEQFF. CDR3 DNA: TGTGCCAGCAGAGTTACAGGGGGTGGGGGGAATGAGCAGTTCTTC.